This T cell receptor beta chain was observed in a study of post-analysis software for immune sequencing data. Study information: Included among the disease courses, which were recorded for the cohort, were relapsing-remitting, secondary progressive and progressive-relapsing multiple sclerosis.

TCR beta cDNA libraries had unique molecular identifiers. One entry per CDR3 protein results from TCRdb running MiXCR on the PCR reads. The table lists some 370,000 distinct CDR3 sequences, about a third of them singletons. A word on this clonotype: Its antigen is currently unknown.

Findings of the study overall: Elevated frequency relative to controls characterized roughly five TRBV segments in patients, TRBV5-6, TRBV5-1 and TRBV20-1 among them. Batch-matched samples strongly co-clustered by F measure. Compared with controls, patients showed significantly lower normalized Chao1 diversity.

Trimming removed 5 bases from V and 3 bases from J; junction bases left unmatched: 8. From germline, CDR1 is SGHTA and CDR2 FQGNSA. CDR3 length equals 15 residues. The clonotype was recovered from a girl aged 10 to 17 with multiple sclerosis. The sequencing input was blood. The chain is built from TRBV7-2 and TRBJ2-3, with 7 bases matching TRBD2. CDR3: CASSPPLAATDTQYF. CDR3 coding DNA: TGTGCCAGCAGCCCGCCCCTAGCGGCAACAGATACGCAGTATTTT.